The 14 T cell receptor beta chains in this list originate from one sample, sequenced in a study of T cells in Graves' hyperthyroidism and ophthalmopathy. Regions amplified from RNA transcripts were the TCR beta CDR3 regions. The TCR CDR3 was amplified in a first-round RT-PCR using the HTBI primer set. One entry per CDR3 protein results from TCRdb running MiXCR on the multiplex PCR reads. The sample carries some 350,000 distinct CDR3 sequences, around 13% recorded once. Sequencing was done on a sample of blood. These receptors were collected from a middle-aged woman with Graves' ophthalmopathy.

At least ten counts were recorded for this clonotype. The gene calls are TRBV20-1 and TRBJ1-1; 9 bases fit TRBD1. V lost 5 bases and J lost 8; bases outside the gene matches: 12. Germline V gene data show CDR1 as DFQATT and CDR2 as SNEGSKA (reference sequence). The CDR3 loop spans 14 amino acids. CDR3 protein: CSALTRGQGPEAFF. The CDR3 region has the DNA TGCAGTGCTTTAACCAGAGGACAGGGGCCCGAAGCTTTCTTT.

This clonotype was seen ten or more times. This rearrangement joins TRBV20-1 to TRBJ1-1; maybe TRBD1 (5 bases). CDR1 and CDR2 (germline): DFQATT, SNEGSKA (reference sequence). The CDR3 sequence is 12 residues long. Trimming removed 3 bases at V and 6 bases at J, with 11 bases between. The DNA of the CDR3 is TGCAGTGCTAGGGGGCCGGGGGCTGAAGCTTTCTTT. Protein: CSARGPGAEAFF.

This clonotype was observed many times. The chain has TRBV15 and TRBJ2-1; D possibly corresponds to TRBD2 (6 bases). With 0 bases removed from V and 10 bases from J, the gap between germline ends came to 13 bases. Looked up from germline, CDR1 is LNHNV and CDR2 is YYDKDF (reference sequence). There are 14 residues in the CDR3. CDR3 sequence reads: CATSRDRGAGEQFF. The CDR3, as DNA: TGTGCCACCAGCAGAGATCGCGGGGCGGGGGAGCAGTTCTTC.

The rearrangement joins TRBV5-4 to TRBJ2-7; 7 bases are shared with TRBD1. The CDR3 totals 15 residues. V lost 3 bases and J lost 1; bases outside the gene matches: 7. Germline loops: CDR1 SGHNT, CDR2 YYREEE (reference sequence). The CDR3 DNA reads as TGTGCCAGCAGCTCCAGACAGGGTAGATCCTACGAGCAGTACTTC. Amino acid sequence: CASSSRQGRSYEQYF.

The chain recombines TRBV7-2 with TRBJ2-7, with a tentative D call TRBD2 (6 bases). CDR1 and CDR2 from the germline V gene are SGHTA and FQGNSA. The CDR3 is 14 residues long. With 7 bases removed from V and 2 bases from J, the gap between germline ends came to 15 bases. The CDR3 DNA reads as TGTGCCAGCACCTCCCCTCGGGGGACCTACGAGCAGTACTTC. The encoded protein is CASTSPRGTYEQYF.

This clonotype has just a few counts. This chain joins TRBV5-6 and TRBJ1-4; TRBD1 matches 7 bases. CDR1 and CDR2 from the germline V gene are SGHDT and YYEEEE. The CDR3 sequence is 13 residues long. Trimming removed 4 bases from V and 5 bases from J; junction bases left unmatched: 2. This CDR3 reads CASSLGQNEKLFF. CDR3 DNA: TGTGCCAGCAGCCTGGGACAGAATGAAAAACTGTTTTTT.

The chain joins TRBV5-1 to TRBJ1-1, with D possibly TRBD1 on 5 matching bases. Germline V gene sequence: CDR1 SGHRS, CDR2 YFSETQ. This CDR3 is 13 amino acids long. Between the trimmed V and J ends, which lost 1 base and 8 bases, there was a span of 12 bases. The CDR3 reads CASSLTGLGEAFF. In nucleotides, the CDR3 is TGCGCCAGCAGCTTGACGGGACTGGGAGAAGCTTTCTTT.

This clonotype was seen many times. This chain uses TRBV6-1 with TRBJ2-2; 8 bases fit TRBD2. J was trimmed by 4 bases and V by 6 bases; bases with no gene match: 10. CDR1 and CDR2 from the germline V gene are MNHNS and SASEGT. The CDR3 loop spans 16 amino acids. DNA of the CDR3: TGTGCCAGCAGACGAACTAGCGGAGGGGTCACCGGGGAGCTGTTTTTT. This translates into CASRRTSGGVTGELFF.

There are many counts of this clonotype. This sequence joins TRBV24-1 and TRBJ2-7; no clear D gene. CDR3 length equals 13 residues. Looked up from germline, CDR1 is KGHDR and CDR2 is SFDVKD. V was pared by 1 base and J by 6 bases, with 9 bases between. The CDR3 loop reads CATSDFTGREQYF. In DNA, the CDR3 is TGTGCCACCAGTGATTTTACGGGTCGCGAGCAGTACTTC.

V gene TRBV7-9 combines with J gene TRBJ1-2; maybe TRBD1 (6 bases). The CDR3 loop spans 12 amino acids. V was pared by 3 bases and J by 8 bases, with 10 bases between. Germline CDR1 and CDR2: SEHNR and FQNEAQ (reference sequence). The CDR3 sequence: CASSLDSGGYTF. The CDR3 DNA reads TGTGCCAGCAGCTTGGACAGCGGGGGCTACACCTTC.

The chain joins TRBV11-1 to TRBJ2-5, with no clear D. Germline V gives CDR1 SGHAT, CDR2 FQDESV (reference sequence). V dropped 2 bases and J dropped 1 base, with 8 bases sitting between them. The CDR3 runs 14 residues. The CDR3 sequence is CASSLSAPQETQYF. DNA of the CDR3: TGTGCCAGCAGCTTAAGCGCACCCCAAGAGACCCAGTACTTC.

The V call is TRBV7-9, the J call TRBJ2-3, with no clear D. In germline, CDR1 is SEHNR, CDR2 FQNEAQ (reference sequence). V dropped 5 bases and J dropped 5 bases, with 14 bases sitting between them. The CDR3 covers 14 residues. The CDR3 region is CASSPLGLLDTQYF. The DNA of the CDR3 is TGTGCCAGCAGCCCCCTGGGGTTACTAGATACGCAGTATTTT.

This clonotype was detected a few times. The chain joins TRBV12-3 or TRBV12-4 to TRBJ1-2; D perhaps matches TRBD1 (6 bases). V was shortened by 5 bases and J by 1 base, with 14 bases between the two germline ends. This CDR3 is 15 amino acids long. The CDR3 sequence: CASSPRTDHNYGYTF. CDR3 coding DNA: TGTGCCAGCAGTCCCAGGACAGACCATAACTATGGCTACACCTTC.

In its sample, this clonotype was seen many times. V and J are TRBV7-8 and TRBJ1-4, with 8 bases matching TRBD1. Germline-derived CDR1 and CDR2 are SGHVS and FQNEAQ. The V segment lost 5 bases and the J segment 2 bases; nucleotides outside the gene matches: 4. The CDR3 sequence is 15 residues long. Here the CDR3 DNA reads TGTGCCAGCAGCCCCAGGACAGGGACTAATGAAAAACTGTTTTTT. Translated, it gives CASSPRTGTNEKLFF. Looking up the rest from reference TRBV7-8 and TRBJ1-4 gives the full variable domain: GAGVSQSPRYKVAKRGQDVALRCDPISGHVSLFWYQQALGQGPEFLTYFQNEAQLDKSGLPSDRFFAERPEGSVSTLKIQRTQQEDSAVYLCASSPRTGTNEKLFFGSGTQLSVL.